The present T cell receptor (beta chain) was sequenced within a study of response to subunit inactivated influenza vaccine. Study-level findings and limits: Authors suggested that a seasonal influenza vaccination recruits few new T cells each time.

In TCRdb, the RT-PCR reads were re-called with MiXCR into one record per CDR3 protein. This table holds 540,000 or so distinct CDR3 sequences, 13% found once. This clonotype was seen only a few times. The antigen remains unidentified. The CDR3 is 17 amino acids. Germline lookup yields CDR1 MNHEY and CDR2 SVGAGI. Trimming took off 2 bases at V and 7 bases at J, with 20 bases between the two ends. Sequenced material: PBMCs from blood, taken 45 days after vaccination. This chain uses TRBV6-5 with TRBJ1-4; no firm D call. The receptor's source is a man aged 50 or older who received an inactivated influenza vaccine. The CDR3 is CASSYDLGSGMGEKLFF. CDR3 nucleotide sequence: TGTGCCAGCAGTTACGATTTGGGAAGCGGGATGGGTGAAAAACTGTTTTTT.